The source of this T cell receptor (beta chain) is a study of OX40 agonist ivuxolimab in advanced cancers. Germline CDR1 and CDR2: LGHNA and YSLEER. The V gene lost 0 bases and the J gene lost 1 base, with 12 bases spanning the gap. The CDR3 spans 16 residues. Only in-frame clones appear in the TCRdb table, and some are missing; sequencing was by immunoSEQ multiplex PCR. The sample holds about 82,000 clones; about 91% are singletons and the top ten take roughly 2%. The source is an adult with an advanced solid tumor such as melanoma, head and neck, liver or kidney cancer. Sequencing was performed on CD4+ or CD8+ T cells sorted from blood, taken in a trial of the OX40 agonist ivuxolimab. This sequence joins TRBV4-3 and TRBJ1-2; D gene ambiguous. As DNA, the CDR3 is TGCGCCAGCAGCCAAGATCCGGCGAACCTTAACTATGGCTACACCTTC. This codes for CASSQDPANLNYGYTF.